A single sample is the source of the 26 T cell receptor beta chains below, sequenced in a study of blood T cell repertoires in COVID-19. The data were produced by immunoSEQ multiplex PCR, yet TCRdb's version contains in-frame clones alone and is incomplete. The sample contains 250,000 or so clones, about 87% of which appear only once. Sequenced sample: PBMCs or T cells enriched from blood (not recorded which). The receptors derive from a woman younger than 45 with acute COVID-19.

J is TRBJ2-7 and V is TRBV7-6; 10 bases match TRBD2. V was pared by 4 bases and J by 3 bases, with 3 bases of the junction left unmatched. Germline V lookup: CDR1 SGHVS, CDR2 FNYEAQ. This CDR3 is 14 amino acids long. CDR3 protein: CASSSAGGLYEQYF. Written as DNA, the CDR3 is TGTGCCAGCAGCTCAGCGGGGGGGCTCTACGAGCAGTACTTC.

This clone was found once. The chain joins TRBV7-2 to TRBJ1-2; TRBD1 matches at 7 bases. The CDR3 runs 16 residues. Unmatched junction bases numbered 11, after V lost 0 bases and J lost 7 bases. Germline loops: CDR1 SGHTA, CDR2 FQGNSA. The CDR3 sequence is CASSLALGTEHGGYTF. CDR3 DNA sequence: TGTGCCAGCAGCTTAGCGCTAGGGACAGAGCATGGTGGCTACACCTTC.

This sequence joins TRBV24-1 and TRBJ2-1; 8 nucleotides line up with TRBD2. In germline, CDR1 is KGHDR, CDR2 SFDVKD. Trimming cost V 11 bases and J 7 bases; bases outside gene matches: 3. The length of the CDR3 is 11 residues. The CDR3 region is CAIGRGNEQFF. CDR3 DNA: TGTGCCATCGGGAGGGGGAATGAGCAGTTCTTC.

The CDR3 spells CASSEEANYGYTF. The CDR3 bases are TGTGCCAGCAGCGAGGAGGCTAACTATGGCTACACCTTC. The V and J genes are TRBV9 and TRBJ1-2; D gene unclear. Trimming cost V 3 bases and J 0 bases, with 6 bases left between them. The CDR3 is 13 amino acids. The germline V gene has CDR1 SGDLS and CDR2 YYNGEE.

The sample holds a few counts of this clone. For the CDR3, the DNA is TGCGCCAGCAGCTCGACAGGGGGCGACTTTCTATATGGCTACACCTTC. It encodes CASSSTGGDFLYGYTF. The chain joins TRBV5-1 to TRBJ1-2; TRBD1 aligns across 10 bases. The CDR3 runs 16 residues. J gave up 5 bases and V 3 bases, and 10 bases lay outside the gene matches. Germline lookup yields CDR1 SGHRS and CDR2 YFSETQ.

The chain uses TRBV19 and TRBJ2-1; TRBD1 matches 8 bases. The germline CDR1 and CDR2 sequences are LNHDA and SQIVND (reference sequence). V gave up 9 bases and J gave up 10 bases; unmatched junction bases: 11. The CDR3 consists of 13 residues. CDR3 loop: CASTAEDRAEQFF. Written as DNA, the CDR3 is TGTGCCAGCACAGCCGAGGACAGGGCCGAGCAGTTCTTC.

A remark on this clone: Within the sample, other DNA sequences also encode this same CDR3. V gene TRBV5-4 combines with J gene TRBJ2-7; a weak D match, TRBD1 (6 bases). Between the trimmed V and J ends, which lost 0 bases and 4 bases, there was a span of 11 bases. Germline lookup yields CDR1 SGHNT and CDR2 YYREEE (reference sequence). The CDR3 consists of 14 residues. CDR3 bases: TGTGCCAGCAGCTTGGGGGTAGGGGGTTACGAGCAGTACTTC. Its translation: CASSLGVGGYEQYF.

The CDR3 is CAIGREITGELFF. CDR3 DNA sequence: TGTGCCATCGGGAGGGAAATAACCGGGGAGCTGTTTTTT. The gene calls are TRBV10-3 and TRBJ2-2; 7 nucleotides align to TRBD2. Germline lookup yields CDR1 ENHRY and CDR2 SYGVKD. V shed 8 bases and J 5 bases; nucleotides not matched to a gene: 5. CDR3 size: 13 residues.

The chain uses TRBV5-1 and TRBJ2-7, with a possible D match to TRBD1 (5 bases). Trimming removed 4 bases at V and 3 bases at J, with 11 bases between. CDR3 length: 13 amino acids. Germline CDR1 reads SGHRS; CDR2 reads YFSETQ. CDR3 in DNA: TGCGCCAGCAGCACCGACAGAGACTACGAGCAGTACTTC. Protein: CASSTDRDYEQYF. The complete variable domain, with remaining parts taken from reference TRBV5-1 and TRBJ2-7, reads KAGVTQTPRYLIKTRGQQVTLSCSPISGHRSVSWYQQTPGQGLQFLFEYFSETQRNKGNFPGRFSGRQFSNSRSEMNVSTLELGDSALYLCASSTDRDYEQYFGPGTRLTVT.

The J gene is TRBJ2-5, the V gene TRBV4-3, with D uncertain. CDR1 and CDR2 (germline): LGHNA, YSLEER. The CDR3 runs to 13 residues. Trimming cost V 3 bases and J 2 bases, with 7 bases left between them. CDR3 sequence reads: CASSQVGQETQYF. For the CDR3, the DNA is TGCGCCAGCAGCCAGGTCGGGCAAGAGACCCAGTACTTC.

The gene calls are TRBV27 and TRBJ2-1; no clear D. In germline, CDR1 is MNHEY, CDR2 SMNVEV (reference sequence). The V end was cut by 4 bases, the J end by 6 bases, with 7 bases between. This CDR3 is 12 amino acids long. CDR3 amino acids: CASSSLLNEQFF. For the CDR3, the DNA is TGTGCCAGCAGTTCCCTCCTCAATGAGCAGTTCTTC.

This chain uses TRBV29-1 with TRBJ1-5, with D possibly TRBD1 on 5 matching bases. CDR3 size: 13 residues. V was shortened by 3 bases and J by 4 bases, with 10 bases between the two germline ends. Germline V CDR1 and CDR2: SQVTM, ANQGSEA. CDR3 bases: TGCAGCGTTGAGGTCAGGGCGAATCAGCCCCAGCATTTT. It codes for CSVEVRANQPQHF.

The chain has TRBV6-5 and TRBJ1-6; the D is unclear. Germline CDR1 is MNHEY and CDR2 is SVGAGI. CDR3 length: 12 residues. Trimming stripped 7 bases from V and 14 bases from J, with 15 bases between. CDR3 loop: CASKERGQTLHF. Here the CDR3 DNA reads TGTGCCAGCAAAGAGCGGGGTCAGACCCTCCACTTT.

J is TRBJ2-1 and V is TRBV19; TRBD1 aligns across 7 bases. V lost 8 bases to trimming and J lost 4 bases; unmatched junction nucleotides: 11. The CDR3 covers 15 residues. Germline assignment: CDR1 LNHDA and CDR2 SQIVND (reference sequence). CDR3 in DNA: TGTGCCAGTGGTCCCGGGACAGCGAATTACAATGAGCAGTTCTTC. Translated: CASGPGTANYNEQFF.

This clone was observed a single time. This sequence joins TRBV28 and TRBJ2-5; 7 bases are a match to TRBD1. The germline gives CDR1 MDHEN, CDR2 SYDVKM. Trimming cost V 3 bases and J 4 bases; bases outside gene matches: 5. This CDR3 has 14 residues. This chain's CDR3 is CASSFWDSIETQYF. CDR3 in DNA: TGTGCCAGCAGTTTTTGGGACAGTATAGAGACCCAGTACTTC.

The rearrangement links TRBV5-1 to TRBJ2-6; D not resolved. The V end lost 1 base, the J end lost 0 bases, and 11 bases lay between the germline ends. This CDR3 contains 17 residues. The V gene's germline CDR1 is SGHRS and CDR2 YFSETQ. For the CDR3, the DNA is TGCGCCAGCAGCTTGAATCTGGTCAGCTCTGGGGCCAACGTCCTGACTTTC. The encoded protein is CASSLNLVSSGANVLTF.

The chain joins TRBV19 to TRBJ2-1; D not resolved. Deletions cut 7 bases from V and 0 bases from J, with 13 bases between. The CDR3 has 15 amino acids. Germline CDR1 LNHDA, CDR2 SQIVND (reference sequence). The CDR3 bases are TGTGCCAGTACTTCACAGTCGAGCTCCTACAATGAGCAGTTCTTC. Translating it yields CASTSQSSSYNEQFF.

The V and J genes are TRBV2 and TRBJ1-2; D possibly corresponds to TRBD1 (5 bases). The CDR3 has 14 residues. Trimming took 7 bases from V and 3 from J, leaving 15 bases between them. Looked up from germline, CDR1 is SNHLY and CDR2 is FYNNEI. The CDR3 region has the DNA TGTGCCAGCACCCCAAGGTGGGGGGACTATGGCTACACCTTC. This translates into CASTPRWGDYGYTF.

The V gene is TRBV10-2, the J gene TRBJ2-7, with D possibly TRBD2 on 5 matching bases. V gave up 3 bases and J gave up 3 bases, with 12 bases separating them. The CDR3 is 14 amino acids. CDR1 and CDR2 from the germline V gene are WSHSY and SAAADI. The CDR3 DNA reads TGCGCCAGCAGTGACCCCTTCGAGGGCTACGAGCAGTACTTC. Translating it yields CASSDPFEGYEQYF.

This chain uses TRBV18 with TRBJ2-7; D possibly corresponds to TRBD1 (9 bases). This CDR3 has 17 amino acids. Trimming took off 1 base at V and 5 bases at J, with 21 bases between the two ends. The germline gives CDR1 KGHSH, CDR2 LQKENI. CDR3 sequence: CASSPLRGGTGRNEQYF. CDR3 nucleotide sequence: TGTGCCAGCTCACCACTACGGGGGGGGACAGGGAGGAACGAGCAGTACTTC.

The sample holds one count of this clone. The chain joins TRBV2 to TRBJ2-1; 8 bases agree with TRBD1. Germline trimming cut 7 bases from V and 6 bases from J; bases unmatched to any gene: 11. This CDR3 contains 15 residues. In germline, CDR1 is SNHLY, CDR2 FYNNEI. CDR3 bases: TGTGCCAGCACCCAGCTCAGGGGGCCGGGCAATGAGCAGTTCTTC. This sequence encodes CASTQLRGPGNEQFF.

This clone was recorded once. The rearrangement joins TRBV5-1 to TRBJ1-1, with TRBD1 matching over 7 bases. Per the germline V gene, CDR1 is SGHRS and CDR2 is YFSETQ. The CDR3 extends over 15 amino acids. V shed 2 bases, J shed 6 bases, and the junction held 10 bases outside the gene matches. The CDR3 nucleotides are TGCGCCAGCAGCTTAATGGCCAGGGGGTTGGCTGAAGCTTTCTTT. It is translated as CASSLMARGLAEAFF.

The CDR3 DNA reads TGTGCCAGCAGTTTAGCGGGGGGTGAAGCTTTCTTT. Protein: CASSLAGGEAFF. This chain joins TRBV27 and TRBJ1-1; maybe TRBD1 (5 bases). Germline values: CDR1 MNHEY, CDR2 SMNVEV (reference sequence). The CDR3 length is 12 residues. V was pared by 2 bases and J by 7 bases, with 8 bases between.

This clone was picked up one time. The chain joins TRBV13 to TRBJ2-5; tentative D call: TRBD2 (5 bases). From germline, CDR1 is PRHDT and CDR2 FYEKMQ (reference sequence). The CDR3 covers 14 residues. V was trimmed by 0 bases and J by 7 bases, leaving 12 bases between them. The CDR3 DNA sequence: TGTGCCAGCAGCTTAGGCCTGCGCGGAGGGACCCAGTACTTC. Residues: CASSLGLRGGTQYF.

This clone came up many times. The chain uses TRBV7-9 and TRBJ1-1; D is uncertain. Germline loops: CDR1 SEHNR, CDR2 FQNEAQ (reference sequence). V was shortened by 5 bases and J by 1 base, with 11 bases between the two germline ends. The CDR3 extends over 14 amino acids. Here the CDR3 reads CASSRTAGNTEAFF. DNA of the CDR3: TGTGCCAGCAGCCGAACAGCGGGGAACACTGAAGCTTTCTTT. Together with reference TRBV7-9 and TRBJ1-1, the CDR3 gives the full variable domain: DTGVSQNPRHKITKRGQNVTFRCDPISEHNRLYWYRQTLGQGPEFLTYFQNEAQLEKSRLLSDRFSAERPKGSFSTLEIQRTEQGDSAMYLCASSRTAGNTEAFFGQGTRLTVV.

The rearrangement uses TRBV4-1 and TRBJ1-5; possible D gene TRBD1, 5 bases. Germline values: CDR1 MGHRA, CDR2 YSYEKL. This CDR3 has 16 residues. Deletions cut 1 base from V and 0 bases from J, with 10 bases between. CDR3 amino acids: CASSQGGGHSNQPQHF. The CDR3 DNA follows: TGCGCCAGCAGCCAAGGGGGGGGTCATAGCAATCAGCCCCAGCATTTT.